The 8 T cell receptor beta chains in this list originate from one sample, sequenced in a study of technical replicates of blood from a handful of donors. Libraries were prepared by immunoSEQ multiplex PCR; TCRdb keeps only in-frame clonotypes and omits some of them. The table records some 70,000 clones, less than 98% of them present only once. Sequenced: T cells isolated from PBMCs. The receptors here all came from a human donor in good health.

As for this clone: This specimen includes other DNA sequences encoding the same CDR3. CDR3 residues: CASSEGQYYGYTF. The CDR3 DNA is TGTGCCAGCAGTGAAGGACAGTACTATGGCTACACCTTC. V and J are TRBV2 and TRBJ1-2; tentative D call: TRBD1 (5 bases). Germline assignment: CDR1 SNHLY and CDR2 FYNNEI. This CDR3 contains 13 residues. V lost 1 base and J lost 3, with 6 bases in between.

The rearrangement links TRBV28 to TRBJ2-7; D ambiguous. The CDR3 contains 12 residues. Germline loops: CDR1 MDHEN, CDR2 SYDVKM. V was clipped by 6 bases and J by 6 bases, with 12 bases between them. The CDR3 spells CASSPSIFEQYF. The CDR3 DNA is TGTGCCAGCAGCCCCTCTATATTCGAGCAGTACTTC.

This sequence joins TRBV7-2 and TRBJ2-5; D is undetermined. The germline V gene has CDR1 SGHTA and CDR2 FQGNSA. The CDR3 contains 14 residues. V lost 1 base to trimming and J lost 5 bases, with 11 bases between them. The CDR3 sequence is CASSLDLSRETQYF. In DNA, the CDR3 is TGTGCCAGCAGCTTAGACCTATCGCGTGAGACCCAGTACTTC.

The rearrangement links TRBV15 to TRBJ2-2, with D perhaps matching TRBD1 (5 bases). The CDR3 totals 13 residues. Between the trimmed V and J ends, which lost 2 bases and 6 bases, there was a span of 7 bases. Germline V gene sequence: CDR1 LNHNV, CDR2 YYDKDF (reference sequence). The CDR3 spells CATSRQGPGELFF. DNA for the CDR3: TGTGCCACCAGCAGACAGGGCCCCGGGGAGCTGTTTTTT.

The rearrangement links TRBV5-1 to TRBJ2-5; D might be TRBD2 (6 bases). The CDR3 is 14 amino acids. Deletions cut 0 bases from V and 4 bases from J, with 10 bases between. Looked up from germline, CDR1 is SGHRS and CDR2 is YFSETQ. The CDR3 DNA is TGCGCCAGCAGCTTGGGGCGGGGATCAGAGACCCAGTACTTC. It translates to CASSLGRGSETQYF.

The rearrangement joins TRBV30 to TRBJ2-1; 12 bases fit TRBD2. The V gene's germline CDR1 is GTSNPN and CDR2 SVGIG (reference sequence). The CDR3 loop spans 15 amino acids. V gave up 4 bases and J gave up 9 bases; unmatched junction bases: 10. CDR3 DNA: TGTGCCTGGATGAGGCTAGCGGGAGGGCCTGGTGAGCAGTTCTTC. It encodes CAWMRLAGGPGEQFF.

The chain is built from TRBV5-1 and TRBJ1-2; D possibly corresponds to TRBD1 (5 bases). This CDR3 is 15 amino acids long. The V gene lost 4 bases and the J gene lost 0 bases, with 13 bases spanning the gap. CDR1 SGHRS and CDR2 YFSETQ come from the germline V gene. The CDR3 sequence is CASSTVGGTNYGYTF. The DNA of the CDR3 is TGCGCCAGCAGCACGGTCGGGGGGACTAACTATGGCTACACCTTC.

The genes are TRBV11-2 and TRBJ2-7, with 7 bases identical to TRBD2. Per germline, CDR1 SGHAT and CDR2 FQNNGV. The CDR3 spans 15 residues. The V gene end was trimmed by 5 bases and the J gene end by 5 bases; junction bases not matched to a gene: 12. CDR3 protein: CASSRGRERIHEQYF. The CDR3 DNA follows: TGTGCCAGCAGCCGGGGGAGGGAAAGGATCCACGAGCAGTACTTC. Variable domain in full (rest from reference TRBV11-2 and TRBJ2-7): EAGVAQSPRYKIIEKRQSVAFWCNPISGHATLYWYQQILGQGPKLLIQFQNNGVVDDSQLPKDRFSAERLKGVDSTLKIQPAKLEDSAVYLCASSRGRERIHEQYFGPGTRLTVT.